This TCR beta chain derives from a study of T cells in Graves' hyperthyroidism and ophthalmopathy. Regarding the study as a whole: Ophthalmopathy could be told apart from stable hyperthyroidism with a 13 V-J model. Most thyroid clonotypes expanded above 0.001 appeared in blood too.

Each diagnosis drew on symptoms, thyroxine, TRAb, thyroid ultrasound and orbital computed tomography findings. The table lists this clonotype with many counts. Its cognate antigen is unknown. The source material, RNA transcripts, was used to amplify TCR beta CDR3 regions. Carried out on the TCR CDR3, a first-round RT-PCR used the HTBI primer set. MiXCR, run by TCRdb on the multiplex PCR reads, gives a single entry per CDR3 protein. The sample consists of hundreds of thousands of distinct CDR3 sequences, roughly 15% of them appearing once. The clonotype originates from a young woman with Graves' hyperthyroidism. Sequencing input: blood.

The CDR3 region has the DNA TGTGCCAGCAGTGAATCTCCGGGGCGCTACGAGCAGTACTTC. Amino acids: CASSESPGRYEQYF. The V and J genes are TRBV2 and TRBJ2-7; D could derive from TRBD1 or TRBD2 (5 bases each). The CDR3 totals 14 residues. The V gene's germline CDR1 is SNHLY and CDR2 FYNNEI. The V end lost 2 bases, the J end lost 3 bases, and 11 bases lay between the germline ends. Based on the CDR3 plus reference TRBV2 and TRBJ2-7, the full variable domain is EPEVTQTPSHQVTQMGQEVILRCVPISNHLYFYWYRQILGQKVEFLVSFYNNEISEKSEIFDDQFSVERPDGSNFTLKIRSTKLEDSAMYFCASSESPGRYEQYFGPGTRLTVT.